This TCR beta chain was identified in a study of blood T cell repertoires in COVID-19. In the source study's methods: Quantification of nucleated cells was approximated via reference gene primer amplification. The table came from immunoSEQ multiplex PCR; TCRdb's copy has only in-frame clones and leaves some out. That table furnishes V, J and clone size, whereas the DNA furnished D and trimming. In the table there are 120,000 to 150,000 clones, roughly 85% of which are singletons. Trimming cost V 4 bases and J 5 bases; bases outside gene matches: 8. CDR3 length: 15 amino acids. Germline CDR1 reads LGHDT; CDR2 reads YNNKEL (reference sequence).

The receptor comes from a man in his fifties or sixties with acute or convalescent COVID-19. The rearrangement links TRBV3-1 (or the pseudogene TRBV3-2) to TRBJ2-5; 9 nucleotides match TRBD2. Sequences were obtained from peripheral blood. The DNA for the CDR3 is TGTGCCAGCAGCCGGGCGGGGGGGATCGGTGAGACCCAGTACTTC. This sequence encodes CASSRAGGIGETQYF.